This T cell receptor beta chain was profiled in a study of control samples from healthy donors and cancer patients. The method was immunoSEQ multiplex PCR; TCRdb's version includes in-frame clones alone and lacks a portion of them. The data show about 120,000 clones, with around 94% seen just once and about 0.6% held by the top ten. This clone showed up just once. Germline CDR1 reads KGHSH; CDR2 reads LQKENI. This CDR3 region has 15 residues. V dropped 6 bases and J dropped 2; count of bases not matched to a gene: 10. Sequencing used PBMCs. The V call is TRBV18, the J call TRBJ2-7; 7 nucleotides line up with TRBD1. The sequence derives from an older man with head and neck cancer. This chain's CDR3 is CASSVGRGQPYEQYF. The CDR3 nucleotides read TGTGCCAGCTCTGTAGGAAGGGGGCAGCCCTACGAGCAGTACTTC.